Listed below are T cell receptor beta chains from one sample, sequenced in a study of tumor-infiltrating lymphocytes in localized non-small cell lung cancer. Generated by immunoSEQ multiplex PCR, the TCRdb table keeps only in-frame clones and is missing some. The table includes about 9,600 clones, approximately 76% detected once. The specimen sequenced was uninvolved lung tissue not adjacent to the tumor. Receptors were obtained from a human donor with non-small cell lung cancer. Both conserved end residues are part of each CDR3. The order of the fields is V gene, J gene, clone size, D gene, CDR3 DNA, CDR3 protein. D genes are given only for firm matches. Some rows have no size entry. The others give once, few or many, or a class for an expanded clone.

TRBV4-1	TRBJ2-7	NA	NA	TGCGCCAGCAGCGTTTTAGAGAGGGGATACTCCTACGAGCAGTACTTC	CASSVLERGYSYEQYF
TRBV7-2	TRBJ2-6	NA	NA	TGTGCCAGCAGCCCAGCAGGGGTGAATGGGGCCAACGTCCTGACTTTC	CASSPAGVNGANVLTF
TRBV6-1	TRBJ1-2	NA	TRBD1	TGTGCCAGCAGTGAAGTTCGGGACAGGGGTAATGGCTACACCTTC	CASSEVRDRGNGYTF
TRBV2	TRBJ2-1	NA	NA	TGTGCCAGCAGTAATAAAGGGTATGAGCAGTTCTTC	CASSNKGYEQFF
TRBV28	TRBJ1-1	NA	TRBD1	TGTGCCAGCAGCTCGGGGGACAGGAACACTGAAGCTTTCTTT	CASSSGDRNTEAFF
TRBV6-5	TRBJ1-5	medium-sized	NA	TGTGCCAGCAGTTACTCGAGTTATGGCAATCAGCCCCAGCATTTT	CASSYSSYGNQPQHF
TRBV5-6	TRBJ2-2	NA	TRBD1	TGTGCCAGCAGACGGGGACAGGGGGTGACCGGGGAGCTGTTTTTT	CASRRGQGVTGELFF
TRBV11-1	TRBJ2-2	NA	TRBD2	TGTGCCAGCAGCTCAAGACTAGCGGGACTAGCCGGGGAGCTGTTTTTT	CASSSRLAGLAGELFF
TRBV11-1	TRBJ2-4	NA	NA	TGTGCCAGCAGCCGCCCACTAGCCAAAAACATTCAGTACTTC	CASSRPLAKNIQYF
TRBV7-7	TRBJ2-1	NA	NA	TGTGCCAGCAGCTTAGATGGGACATCCTACAATGAGCAGTTCTTC	CASSLDGTSYNEQFF
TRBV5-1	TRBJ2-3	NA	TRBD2	TGCGCCAGCAGCTTGGATTTAGCGGGACAAGATACGCAGTATTTT	CASSLDLAGQDTQYF
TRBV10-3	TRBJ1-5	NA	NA	TGTGCCATCAGTGAGTCCGGCACAAATCAGCCCCAGCATTTT	CAISESGTNQPQHF
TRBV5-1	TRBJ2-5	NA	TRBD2	TGCGCCAGCAGCTCCGGGGGGACCCGGGCGGAGACCCAGTACTTC	CASSSGGTRAETQYF
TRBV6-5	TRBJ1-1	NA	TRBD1	TGTGCCAGCAGTCGGGGACAGGGGAGAAACACTGAAGCTTTCTTT	CASSRGQGRNTEAFF
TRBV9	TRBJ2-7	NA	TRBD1	TGTGCCAGCAGCTCTCACCCTACAGGGGGCTACGAGCAGTACTTC	CASSSHPTGGYEQYF
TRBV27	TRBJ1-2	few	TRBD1	TGTGCCAGCAGTTACAGACAGGGTTCTAACTATGGCTACACCTTC	CASSYRQGSNYGYTF
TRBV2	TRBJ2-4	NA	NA	TGTGCCAGCCTGTTGGAGGGGGCGCCCCTGGCCAAAAACATTCAGTACTTC	CASLLEGAPLAKNIQYF
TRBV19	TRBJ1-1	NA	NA	TGTGCCAGTAGTGGGGGCACGAACACTGAAGCTTTCTTT	CASSGGTNTEAFF
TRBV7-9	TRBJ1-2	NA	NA	TGTGCCAGCAGCTTAACAGGTTTGGGGGGCTACACCTTC	CASSLTGLGGYTF
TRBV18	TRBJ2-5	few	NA	TGTGCCAGCTCCCTGACCGGACTGCAAGAGACCCAGTACTTC	CASSLTGLQETQYF
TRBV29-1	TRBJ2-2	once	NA	TGCAGCGTTGTCTCTTTTGTCGGGGAGCTGTTTTTT	CSVVSFVGELFF
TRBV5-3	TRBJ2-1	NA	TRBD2	TGTGCCAGAAGCTTGGTTGCAGCGGGGGGAGTGGGGCAGTTCTTC	CARSLVAAGGVGQFF
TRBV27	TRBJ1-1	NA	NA	TGTGCCAGTCGTTCGAACACTGAAGCTTTCTTT	CASRSNTEAFF
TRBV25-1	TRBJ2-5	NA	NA	TGTGCCAGCAGTCCGCGGACTACCCAAAAGGGGGAGACCCAGTACTTC	CASSPRTTQKGETQYF
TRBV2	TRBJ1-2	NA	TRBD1	TGTGCCAGCATTAAAGGACAGGGGGCGCCGGACTATGGCTACACCTTC	CASIKGQGAPDYGYTF
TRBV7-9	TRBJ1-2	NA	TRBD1	TGTGCCAGCAGCCCAGGGGGGGTAGACTATGGCTACACCTTC	CASSPGGVDYGYTF
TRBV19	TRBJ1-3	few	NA	TGTGCCAGCGGGCCTGGGGGAAACACCATATATTTT	CASGPGGNTIYF